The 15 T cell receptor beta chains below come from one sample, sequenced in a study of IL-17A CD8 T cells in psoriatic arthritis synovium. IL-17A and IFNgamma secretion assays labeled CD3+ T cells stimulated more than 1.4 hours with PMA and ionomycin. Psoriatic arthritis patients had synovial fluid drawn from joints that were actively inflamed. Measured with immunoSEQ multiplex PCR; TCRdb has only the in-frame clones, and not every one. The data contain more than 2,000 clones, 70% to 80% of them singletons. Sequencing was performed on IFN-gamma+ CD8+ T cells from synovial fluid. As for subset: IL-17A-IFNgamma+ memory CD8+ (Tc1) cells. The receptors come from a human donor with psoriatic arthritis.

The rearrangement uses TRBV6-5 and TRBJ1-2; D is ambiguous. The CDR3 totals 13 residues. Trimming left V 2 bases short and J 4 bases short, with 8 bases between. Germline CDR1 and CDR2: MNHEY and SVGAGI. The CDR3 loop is CASSYRDSYGYTF. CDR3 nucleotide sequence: TGTGCCAGCAGTTACAGGGATTCCTATGGCTACACCTTC.

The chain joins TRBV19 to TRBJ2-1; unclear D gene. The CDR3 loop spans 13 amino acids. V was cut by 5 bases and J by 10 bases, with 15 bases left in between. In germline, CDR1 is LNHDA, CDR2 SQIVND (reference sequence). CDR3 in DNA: TGTGCCAGTAGTCGGACCTCGGCAGGAGAGCAGTTCTTC. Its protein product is CASSRTSAGEQFF.

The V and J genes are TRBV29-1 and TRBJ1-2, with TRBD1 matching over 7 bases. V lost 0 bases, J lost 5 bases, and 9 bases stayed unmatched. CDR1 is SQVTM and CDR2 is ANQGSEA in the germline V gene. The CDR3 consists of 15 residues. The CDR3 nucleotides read TGCAGCGTTGAAGACCATGACAGGGTGGGGTATGGCTACACCTTC. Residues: CSVEDHDRVGYGYTF. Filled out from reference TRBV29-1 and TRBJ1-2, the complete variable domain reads SAVISQKPSRDICQRGTSLTIQCQVDSQVTMMFWYRQQPGQSLTLIATANQGSEATYESGFVIDKFPISRPNLTFSTLTVSNMSPEDSSIYLCSVEDHDRVGYGYTFGSGTRLTVV.

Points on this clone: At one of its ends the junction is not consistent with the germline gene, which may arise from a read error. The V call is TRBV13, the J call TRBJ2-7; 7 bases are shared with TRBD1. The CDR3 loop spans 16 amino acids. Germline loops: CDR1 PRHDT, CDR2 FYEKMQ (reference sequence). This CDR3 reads CASSVGGQWGTDEQYF. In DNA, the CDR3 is TGTGCCAGCAGCGTAGGGGGCCAGTGGGGTACGGACGAGCAGTACTTC.

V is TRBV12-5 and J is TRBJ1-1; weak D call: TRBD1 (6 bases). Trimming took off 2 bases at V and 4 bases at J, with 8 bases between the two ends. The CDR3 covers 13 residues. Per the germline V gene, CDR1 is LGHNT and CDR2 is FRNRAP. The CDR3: CASGLPGATEAFF. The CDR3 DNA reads TGTGCTAGTGGTTTGCCGGGGGCCACTGAAGCTTTCTTT.

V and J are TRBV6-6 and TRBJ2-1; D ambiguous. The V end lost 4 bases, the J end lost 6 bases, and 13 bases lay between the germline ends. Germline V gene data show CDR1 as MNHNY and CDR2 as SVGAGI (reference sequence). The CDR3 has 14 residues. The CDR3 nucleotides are TGTGCCAGCAGTTCTTCTGGGTTCGGCAATGAGCAGTTCTTC. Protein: CASSSSGFGNEQFF.

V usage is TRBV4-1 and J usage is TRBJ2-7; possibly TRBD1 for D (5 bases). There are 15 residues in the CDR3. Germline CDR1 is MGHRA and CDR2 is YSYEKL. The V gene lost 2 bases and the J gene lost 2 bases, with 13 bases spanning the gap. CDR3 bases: TGCGCCAGCAGCCAATCGGCAGGGCAAGCCTACGAGCAGTACTTC. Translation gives CASSQSAGQAYEQYF.

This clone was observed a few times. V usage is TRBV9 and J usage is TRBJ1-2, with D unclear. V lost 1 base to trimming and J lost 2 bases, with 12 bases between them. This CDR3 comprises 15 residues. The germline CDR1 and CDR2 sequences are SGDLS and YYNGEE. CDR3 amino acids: CASSVTPSSNYGYTF. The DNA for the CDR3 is TGTGCCAGCAGCGTAACCCCATCCTCGAACTATGGCTACACCTTC.

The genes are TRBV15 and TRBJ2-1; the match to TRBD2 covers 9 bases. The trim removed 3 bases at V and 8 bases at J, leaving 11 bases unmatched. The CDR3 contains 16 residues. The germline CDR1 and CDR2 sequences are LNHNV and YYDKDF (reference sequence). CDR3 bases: TGTGCCACCAGCAGCCTCGCGGGGGGGGACAAGGATGAGCAGTTCTTC. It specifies CATSSLAGGDKDEQFF.

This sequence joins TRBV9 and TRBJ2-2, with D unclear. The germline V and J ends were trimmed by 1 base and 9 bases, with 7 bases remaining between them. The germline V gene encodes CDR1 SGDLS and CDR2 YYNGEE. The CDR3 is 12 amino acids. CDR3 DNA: TGTGCCAGCAGCGTATCTGAACGGGAGCTGTTTTTT. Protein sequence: CASSVSERELFF.

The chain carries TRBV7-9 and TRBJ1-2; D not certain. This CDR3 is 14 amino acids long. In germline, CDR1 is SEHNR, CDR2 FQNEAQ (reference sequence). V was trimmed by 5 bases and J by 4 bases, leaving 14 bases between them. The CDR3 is CASSQRASPYGYTF. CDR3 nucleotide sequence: TGTGCCAGCAGCCAAAGGGCCAGCCCCTATGGCTACACCTTC. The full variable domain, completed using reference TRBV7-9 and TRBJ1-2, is DTGVSQNPRHKITKRGQNVTFRCDPISEHNRLYWYRQTLGQGPEFLTYFQNEAQLEKSRLLSDRFSAERPKGSFSTLEIQRTEQGDSAMYLCASSQRASPYGYTFGSGTRLTVV.

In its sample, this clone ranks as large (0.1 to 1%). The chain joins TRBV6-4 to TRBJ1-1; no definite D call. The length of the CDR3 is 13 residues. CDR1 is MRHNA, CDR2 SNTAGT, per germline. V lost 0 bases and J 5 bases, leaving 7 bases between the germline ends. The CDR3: CASSDSSLTEAFF. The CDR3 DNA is TGTGCCAGCAGTGACTCGAGTTTGACTGAAGCTTTCTTT.

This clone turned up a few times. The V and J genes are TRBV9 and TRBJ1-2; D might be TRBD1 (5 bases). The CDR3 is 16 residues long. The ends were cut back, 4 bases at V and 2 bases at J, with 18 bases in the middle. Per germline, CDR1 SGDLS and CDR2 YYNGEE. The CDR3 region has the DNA TGTGCCAGCAGCCCCCCGGGGGTCGGGGTGAACTATGGCTACACCTTC. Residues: CASSPPGVGVNYGYTF.

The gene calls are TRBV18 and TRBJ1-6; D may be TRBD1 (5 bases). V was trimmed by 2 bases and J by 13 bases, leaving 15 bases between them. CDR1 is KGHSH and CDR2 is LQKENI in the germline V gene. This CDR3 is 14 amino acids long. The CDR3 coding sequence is TGTGCCAGCTCACCAACGCGGGGCGTCGCTCCCCTCCACTTT. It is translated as CASSPTRGVAPLHF. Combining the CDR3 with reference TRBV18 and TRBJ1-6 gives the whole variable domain NAGVMQNPRHLVRRRGQEARLRCSPMKGHSHVYWYRQLPEEGLKFMVYLQKENIIDESGMPKERFSAEFPKEGPSILRIQQVVRGDSAAYFCASSPTRGVAPLHFGNGTRLTVT.

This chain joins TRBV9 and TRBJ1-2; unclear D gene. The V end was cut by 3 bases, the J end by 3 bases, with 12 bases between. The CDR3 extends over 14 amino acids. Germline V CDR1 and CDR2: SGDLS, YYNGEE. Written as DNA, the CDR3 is TGTGCCAGCAGCGGCAAGGGCTCGCACTATGGCTACACCTTC. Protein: CASSGKGSHYGYTF.